The 30 T cell receptor beta chains below were found in one sample sequenced in a study of read filtering for tumor transcriptome and immune sequencing. Molecular barcoded adaptors covering alpha/delta and beta/gamma chains were used on 400 to 450 ng RNA. TCRdb fed the reads into MiXCR, producing one record per CDR3 protein. This sample has 35,000 to 40,000 distinct CDR3 sequences; about an eighth occur once, and the top ten carry less than 45%. Sequencing was done on a sample of a population of CD138-negative cells sorted from bone marrow. These receptors originate from a donor at least 40 years old with multiple myeloma.

This clonotype has ten or more counts. The CDR3 DNA reads TGCGCCAGCAGCTTGCAGGGGGCGAGCACAGATACGCAGTATTTT. Protein: CASSLQGASTDTQYF. The J gene is TRBJ2-3, the V gene TRBV5-1; 8 bases fit TRBD1. Germline V CDR1 and CDR2: SGHRS, YFSETQ. V shed 1 base and J 0 bases; nucleotides not matched to a gene: 1. The CDR3 has 15 amino acids.

At least ten counts were recorded for this clonotype. This sequence joins TRBV28 and TRBJ1-5; no clear D gene. The CDR3 runs 14 residues. CDR1 MDHEN and CDR2 SYDVKM come from the germline V gene. V lost 5 bases to trimming and J lost 0 bases, with 8 bases between them. The CDR3 sequence is CASSGHPSNQPQHF. The CDR3 DNA reads TGTGCCAGCAGTGGCCACCCTAGCAATCAGCCCCAGCATTTT.

The table lists this clonotype with a few counts. The chain joins TRBV4-1 to TRBJ1-3; D call uncertain. V lost 4 bases and J lost 2, with 3 bases in between. CDR1 MGHRA and CDR2 YSYEKL come from the germline V gene. CDR3 length: 12 amino acids. In DNA, the CDR3 is TGCGCCAGCAGCCTGGCTGGAAACACCATATATTTT. It codes for CASSLAGNTIYF.

This clonotype was counted ten times or more. The chain links TRBV7-9 to TRBJ1-4; D call uncertain. CDR1 and CDR2 (germline): SEHNR, FQNEAQ (reference sequence). The V and J ends lost 5 bases and 7 bases respectively, with 17 bases between them. CDR3 length: 15 residues. CDR3 loop: CASSDWTAGGEKLFF. For the CDR3, the DNA is TGTGCCAGCAGCGACTGGACTGCGGGAGGTGAAAAACTGTTTTTT.

A word on this clonotype: Just one base apart from a much larger clone, this may be a read error. The gene calls are TRBV30 and TRBJ1-5; TRBD1 matches at 8 bases. CDR3 length: 14 residues. The germline V gene encodes CDR1 GTSNPN and CDR2 SVGIG (reference sequence). V was clipped by 1 base and J by 7 bases; unmatched bases: 6. The chain's CDR3 is CAWSGAGGYQPQHF. CDR3 nucleotide sequence: TGTGCCTGGAGTGGGGCAGGGGGCTACCAGCCCCAGCATTTT.

Many counts were recorded for this clonotype. The chain carries TRBV4-1 and TRBJ2-1, with D possibly being TRBD1 (5 bases). The CDR3 consists of 15 residues. Trimming removed 2 bases from V and 6 bases from J, with 14 bases in between. Per the germline V gene, CDR1 is MGHRA and CDR2 is YSYEKL. DNA of the CDR3: TGCGCCAGCAGCCAACGTGCAGGGCAAATCAATGAGCAGTTCTTC. It yields the protein CASSQRAGQINEQFF.

In this sample, this clonotype turned up many times. The chain joins TRBV28 to TRBJ2-7; TRBD2 matches 8 bases. Unmatched junction bases numbered 5, after V lost 2 bases and J lost 5 bases. The V gene's germline CDR1 is MDHEN and CDR2 SYDVKM. There are 14 residues in the CDR3. The CDR3 DNA reads as TGTGCCAGCAGTTTAGGGGGACTAGTCAACGAGCAGTACTTC. Encoded protein: CASSLGGLVNEQYF.

This clonotype was seen at least ten times. The V and J genes are TRBV28 and TRBJ1-6; D not resolved. This CDR3 is 15 amino acids long. Germline assignment: CDR1 MDHEN and CDR2 SYDVKM. Trimming pared 5 bases from V and 7 bases from J, leaving 15 bases between. DNA for the CDR3: TGTGCCAGCAGTCGACCCGCCTCCCCAAATTCACCCCTCCACTTT. Residues: CASSRPASPNSPLHF.

This clonotype was counted ten times or more. The chain links TRBV28 to TRBJ2-3, with TRBD2 identical over 7 bases. The V and J ends lost 6 bases and 4 bases, in that order; junction bases with no gene match: 7. Germline assignment: CDR1 MDHEN and CDR2 SYDVKM. The CDR3 runs 14 residues. In DNA form, the CDR3 reads TGTGCCAGCAGCACAGACCGGGGGGCAGATACGCAGTATTTT. The encoded protein is CASSTDRGADTQYF.

The table lists this clonotype with many counts. This rearrangement joins TRBV12-3 or TRBV12-4 to TRBJ1-1; D perhaps matches TRBD1 (5 bases). The CDR3 runs 16 residues. V was cut by 5 bases and J by 5 bases, with 21 bases left in between. The CDR3 DNA follows: TGTGCCAGCAGTCCCCACCGGGGGTTATTAGGTACTGAAGCTTTCTTT. Protein product: CASSPHRGLLGTEAFF.

In this sample, this clonotype turned up once. This may be a read error, as it is one base from a much larger clone. The chain combines TRBV4-1 with TRBJ1-2, with a weak D call TRBD1 (6 bases). Germline V gene lookup returns CDR1 MGHRA and CDR2 YSYEKL. The CDR3 length is 14 residues. V lost 0 bases to trimming and J lost 5 bases, with 10 bases between them. CDR3: CASSQDRGGYGYTF. DNA for the CDR3: TGCGCCAGCAGCCAAGACAGGGGCGGGTATGGCTACACCTTC.

This clonotype was counted ten times or more. The chain recombines TRBV6-5 with TRBJ1-1; D perhaps matches TRBD1 (5 bases). The germline V gene encodes CDR1 MNHEY and CDR2 SVGAGI. V dropped 0 bases and J dropped 5 bases, with 13 bases sitting between them. The CDR3 loop spans 15 amino acids. In nucleotides, the CDR3 is TGTGCCAGCAGTTACTCTAGCCAGGGAGGTACTGAAGCTTTCTTT. Translating it yields CASSYSSQGGTEAFF.

Many counts were recorded for this clonotype. At one end, the junction sequence differs from germline, possibly due to a read error. The rearrangement joins TRBV10-3 to TRBJ2-7, with a possible D match to TRBD1 (5 bases). Germline CDR1 and CDR2: ENHRY and SYGVKD. The CDR3 length is 17 residues. CDR3 protein: CAISKSGRDRGSYEQYF. CDR3 nucleotides: TGTGCCATCAGTAAGTCGGGTCGAGATAGGGGCTCCTACGAGCAGTACTTC.

The sample holds many counts of this clonotype. V gene TRBV3-1 combines with J gene TRBJ2-1; a possible D gene is TRBD1 (6 bases). The V gene's germline CDR1 is LGHDT and CDR2 YNNKEL (reference sequence). V was shortened by 4 bases and J by 0 bases, with 16 bases between the two germline ends. The CDR3 totals 17 residues. For the CDR3, the DNA is TGTGCCAGCAGCCGGGGAAGTGGGACAAGCTCCTACAATGAGCAGTTCTTC. Residues: CASSRGSGTSSYNEQFF.

This clonotype showed up just a few times. V gene TRBV5-1 combines with J gene TRBJ2-5, with no clear D. CDR1 and CDR2 from the germline V gene are SGHRS and YFSETQ. CDR3 length equals 12 residues. Trimming removed 0 bases from V and 5 bases from J, with 5 bases in between. This CDR3 reads CASSLEAETQYF. The CDR3, as DNA: TGCGCCAGCAGCTTGGAAGCGGAGACCCAGTACTTC.

This clonotype was counted ten times or more. CDR3 sequence (DNA): TGTGCCAGCAGCTCTACCTCAGCGGGGCAGGGGAGAGACGGCAATCAGCCCCAGCATTTT. It yields the protein CASSSTSAGQGRDGNQPQHF. The chain links TRBV5-6 to TRBJ1-5; TRBD1 might be the D (6 bases). Deletions cut 3 bases from V and 2 bases from J, with 27 bases between. Germline lookup yields CDR1 SGHDT and CDR2 YYEEEE. CDR3 length: 20 residues.

This clonotype has at least ten counts. The rearrangement uses TRBV4-2 and TRBJ2-3; 11 nucleotides agree with TRBD2. Germline CDR1 reads LGHNA; CDR2 reads YNFKEQ. With 4 bases clipped from V and 0 bases from J, the junction kept 9 bases outside the gene matches. The CDR3 has 18 residues. The CDR3 nucleotides read TGTGCCAGCAGCCGACGACTAGCGGGGATCTCTAGCACAGATACGCAGTATTTT. This encodes CASSRRLAGISSTDTQYF.

This chain joins TRBV10-2 and TRBJ2-3; 7 bases fit TRBD1. The J call is uncertain, as TRBJ2-5 better fits the DNA end. The CDR3 is made up of 12 amino acids. Germline CDR1 WSHSY, CDR2 SAAADI. The CDR3 reads CASTQGVETQYF. CDR3 nucleotide sequence: TGCGCCAGCACCCAGGGGGTAGAGACCCAGTACTTC.

This clonotype has more than one count but fewer than ten. This likely stems from a read error, as it lies one base from a far larger clone. The J gene is TRBJ1-2, the V gene TRBV6-1; 11 nucleotides match TRBD1. This CDR3 comprises 16 residues. V trimming: 5 bases; J trimming: 4 bases; junction bases outside the gene matches: 9. CDR1 MNHNS and CDR2 SASEGT come from the germline V gene. CDR3 in amino acids: CASSPVTGTGGYGYTF. As DNA, the CDR3 is TGTGCCAGCAGTCCGGTGACCGGGACAGGGGGCTATGGCTACACCTTC.

Notes on this clonotype: Compared with germline, one end of the junction differs, possibly owing to a read error. CDR3 amino acids: CAGRVPFGERDTDTQYF. The DNA for the CDR3 is TGTGCCGGCAGAGTTCCCTTTGGCGAACGCGACACAGATACGCAGTATTTT. The rearrangement uses TRBV2 and TRBJ2-3; D ambiguous. Germline V gene lookup returns CDR1 SNHLY and CDR2 FYNNEI. The CDR3 extends over 17 amino acids.

This clonotype showed up many times. The CDR3 coding sequence is TGTGCCAGCAGCCCCACAGGGGCCGAGCAGTACTTC. This sequence encodes CASSPTGAEQYF. The chain couples TRBV7-9 to TRBJ2-7; 7 nucleotides match TRBD1. With V trimmed by 5 bases and J by 6 bases, 4 bases remained unmatched. The CDR3 totals 12 residues. Germline V gene sequence: CDR1 SEHNR, CDR2 FQNEAQ (reference sequence).

This clonotype was found many times. V and J are TRBV2 and TRBJ2-7; no firm D call. Trimming removed 1 base at V and 0 bases at J, with 10 bases between. The CDR3 has 15 amino acids. CDR1 SNHLY and CDR2 FYNNEI come from the germline V gene. The CDR3: CASSEVGPPSYEQYF. CDR3 DNA: TGTGCCAGCAGTGAAGTAGGACCTCCCTCCTACGAGCAGTACTTC.

This clonotype was picked up many times. CDR3 in amino acids: CASSPGQVVVTQYF. The CDR3 DNA reads as TGTGCCAGCAGCCCGGGACAGGTGGTTGTTACGCAGTATTTT. The chain has TRBV6-5 and TRBJ2-3; 8 nucleotides agree with TRBD1. The germline CDR1 and CDR2 sequences are MNHEY and SVGAGI. The CDR3 runs to 14 residues. Germline trimming cut 6 bases from V and 8 bases from J; bases unmatched to any gene: 10.

This clonotype has only a few counts. The CDR3 DNA sequence: TGTGCCAGCAGCGAGACTAGTAACAATGAGCAGTTCTTC. Protein sequence: CASSETSNNEQFF. V gene TRBV2 combines with J gene TRBJ2-1; possibly TRBD2 for D (6 bases). CDR3 length: 13 amino acids. The V and J ends lost 6 bases and 5 bases respectively, with 11 bases between them. In germline, CDR1 is SNHLY, CDR2 FYNNEI.

This clonotype occurred a few times. The gene calls are TRBV6-2 or TRBV6-3 and TRBJ1-5; D is unclear. The CDR3 sequence is 15 residues long. V was shortened by 7 bases and J by 4 bases, with 17 bases between the two germline ends. Germline lookup yields CDR1 MNHEY and CDR2 SVGEGT. DNA of the CDR3: TGTGCCAGCAAGACGGATGGACCGACAAATCAGCCCCAGCATTTT. Translated, it gives CASKTDGPTNQPQHF.

The table lists this clonotype with many counts. This chain links TRBV4-3 with TRBJ2-7; TRBD2 matches 10 bases. This CDR3 comprises 15 residues. J lost 3 bases, V lost 5 bases, and 7 bases had no gene match. Germline loops: CDR1 LGHNA, CDR2 YSLEER. The CDR3 here is CASSSRASGSYEQYF. The DNA of the CDR3 is TGCGCCAGCAGCTCACGCGCTAGCGGGAGCTACGAGCAGTACTTC.

This clonotype occurred many times. The CDR3 end shows no conserved phenylalanine or tryptophan, and so a read error is likely. The chain employs TRBV20-1 and TRBJ2-1, with D possibly being TRBD1 (6 bases). Trimming cost V 7 bases and J 3 bases, with 19 bases left between them. The CDR3 is 15 residues long. Germline V gives CDR1 DFQATT, CDR2 SNEGSKA (reference sequence). The CDR3: CSVRVAGGIYNEQFS. For the CDR3, the DNA is TGCAGTGTAAGAGTAGCTGGGGGCATCTACAATGAGCAGTTCTCC.

This clonotype came up many times. The chain has TRBV20-1 and TRBJ2-3; 7 nucleotides line up with TRBD2. The trim removed 6 bases at V and 3 bases at J, leaving 6 bases unmatched. Germline assignment: CDR1 DFQATT and CDR2 SNEGSKA (reference sequence). The CDR3 runs 13 residues. CDR3 bases: TGCAGTGCCTGCTGGGAGGGAACAGATACGCAGTATTTT. Its protein is CSACWEGTDTQYF.

This clonotype was observed at least ten times. This sequence joins TRBV12-3 or TRBV12-4 and TRBJ2-5; 12 bases are a match to TRBD2. There are 17 residues in the CDR3. Trimming removed 3 bases from V and 4 bases from J; junction bases left unmatched: 9. For the CDR3, the DNA is TGTGCCAGCAGTTTCGCTTTGCTAGCGGGAGGGCGAGAGACCCAGTACTTC. It codes for CASSFALLAGGRETQYF.

This clonotype was found many times. The CDR3 is CASSPETNQPQHF. The CDR3 nucleotides are TGCGCCAGCAGCCCCGAAACAAATCAGCCCCAGCATTTT. The chain employs TRBV5-1 and TRBJ1-5; D not certain. Germline CDR1 SGHRS, CDR2 YFSETQ. V dropped 4 bases and J dropped 4 bases, with 9 bases sitting between them. The CDR3 has 13 amino acids. Full variable domain (missing parts from reference TRBV5-1 and TRBJ1-5): KAGVTQTPRYLIKTRGQQVTLSCSPISGHRSVSWYQQTPGQGLQFLFEYFSETQRNKGNFPGRFSGRQFSNSRSEMNVSTLELGDSALYLCASSPETNQPQHFGDGTRLSIL.